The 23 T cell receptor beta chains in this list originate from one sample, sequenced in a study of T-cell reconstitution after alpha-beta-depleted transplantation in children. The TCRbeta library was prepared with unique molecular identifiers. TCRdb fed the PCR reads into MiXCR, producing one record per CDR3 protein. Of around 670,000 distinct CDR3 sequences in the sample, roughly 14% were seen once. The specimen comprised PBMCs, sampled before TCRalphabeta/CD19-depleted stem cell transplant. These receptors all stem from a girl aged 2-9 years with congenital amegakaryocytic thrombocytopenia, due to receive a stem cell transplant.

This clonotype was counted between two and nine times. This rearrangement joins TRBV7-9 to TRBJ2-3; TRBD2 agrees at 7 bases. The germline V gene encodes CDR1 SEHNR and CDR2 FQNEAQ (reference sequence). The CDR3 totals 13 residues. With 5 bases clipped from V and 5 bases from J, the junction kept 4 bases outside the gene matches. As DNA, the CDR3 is TGTGCCAGCAGCGTGACGGGGGGAGATACGCAGTATTTT. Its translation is CASSVTGGDTQYF. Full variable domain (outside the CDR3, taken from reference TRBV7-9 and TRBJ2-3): DTGVSQNPRHKITKRGQNVTFRCDPISEHNRLYWYRQTLGQGPEFLTYFQNEAQLEKSRLLSDRFSAERPKGSFSTLEIQRTEQGDSAMYLCASSVTGGDTQYFGPGTRLTVL.

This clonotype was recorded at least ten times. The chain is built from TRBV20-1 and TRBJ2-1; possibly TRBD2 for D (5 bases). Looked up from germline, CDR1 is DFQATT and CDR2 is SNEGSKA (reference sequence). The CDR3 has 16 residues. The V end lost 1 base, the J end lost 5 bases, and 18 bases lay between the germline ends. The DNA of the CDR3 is TGCAGTGCTAGAGTTTTGGGAGCGGAAGAGGACAATGAGCAGTTCTTC. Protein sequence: CSARVLGAEEDNEQFF.

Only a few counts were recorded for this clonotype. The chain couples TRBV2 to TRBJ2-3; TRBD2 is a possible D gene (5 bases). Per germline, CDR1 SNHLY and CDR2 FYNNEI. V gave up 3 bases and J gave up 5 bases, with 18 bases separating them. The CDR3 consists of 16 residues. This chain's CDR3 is CASSDVGASGGDTQYF. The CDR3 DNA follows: TGTGCCAGCAGTGATGTGGGTGCTAGTGGAGGAGATACGCAGTATTTT.

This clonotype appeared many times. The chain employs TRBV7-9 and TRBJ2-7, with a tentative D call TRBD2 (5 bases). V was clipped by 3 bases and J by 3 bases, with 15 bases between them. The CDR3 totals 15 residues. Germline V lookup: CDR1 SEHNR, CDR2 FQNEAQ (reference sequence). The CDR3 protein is CASSFGVSLIYEQYF. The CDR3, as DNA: TGTGCCAGCAGCTTCGGGGTCTCCCTTATCTACGAGCAGTACTTC.

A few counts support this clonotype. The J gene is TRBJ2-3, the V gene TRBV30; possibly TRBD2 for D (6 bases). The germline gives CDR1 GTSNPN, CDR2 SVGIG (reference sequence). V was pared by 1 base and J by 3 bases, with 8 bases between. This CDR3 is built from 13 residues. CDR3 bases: TGTGCCTGGAGTGGTGGGAGGACAGATACGCAGTATTTT. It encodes CAWSGGRTDTQYF.

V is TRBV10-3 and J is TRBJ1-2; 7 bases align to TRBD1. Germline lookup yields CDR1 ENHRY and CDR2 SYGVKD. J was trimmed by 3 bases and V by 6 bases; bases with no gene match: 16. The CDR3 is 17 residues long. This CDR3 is CAIRETGTIPPDYGYTF. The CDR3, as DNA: TGTGCCATCAGGGAGACAGGGACAATCCCGCCGGACTATGGCTACACCTTC.

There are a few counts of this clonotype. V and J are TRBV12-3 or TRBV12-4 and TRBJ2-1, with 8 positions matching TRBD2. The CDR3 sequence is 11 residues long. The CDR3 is CATGGEGEQFF. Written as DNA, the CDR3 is TGTGCAACGGGGGGGGAGGGTGAGCAGTTCTTC.

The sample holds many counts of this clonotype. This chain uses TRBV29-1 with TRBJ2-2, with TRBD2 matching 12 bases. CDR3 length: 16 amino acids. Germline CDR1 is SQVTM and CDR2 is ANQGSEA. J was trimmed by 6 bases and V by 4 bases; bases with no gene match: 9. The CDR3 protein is CSVAGGPSGRAGELFF. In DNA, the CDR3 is TGCAGCGTTGCCGGAGGTCCTAGCGGGAGGGCCGGGGAGCTGTTTTTT.

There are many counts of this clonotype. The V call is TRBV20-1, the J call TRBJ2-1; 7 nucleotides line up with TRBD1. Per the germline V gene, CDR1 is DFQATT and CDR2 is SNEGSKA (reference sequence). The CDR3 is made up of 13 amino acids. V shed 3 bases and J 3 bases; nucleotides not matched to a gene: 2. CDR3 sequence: CSARGTDYNEQFF. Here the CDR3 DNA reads TGCAGTGCTAGGGGGACAGACTACAATGAGCAGTTCTTC.

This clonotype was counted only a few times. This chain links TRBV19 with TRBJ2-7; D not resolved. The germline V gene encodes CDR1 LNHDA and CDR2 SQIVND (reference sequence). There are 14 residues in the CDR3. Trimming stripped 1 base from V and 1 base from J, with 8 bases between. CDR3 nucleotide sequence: TGTGCCAGTAGTATAGTCGACGGGTCCTACGAGCAGTACTTC. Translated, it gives CASSIVDGSYEQYF.

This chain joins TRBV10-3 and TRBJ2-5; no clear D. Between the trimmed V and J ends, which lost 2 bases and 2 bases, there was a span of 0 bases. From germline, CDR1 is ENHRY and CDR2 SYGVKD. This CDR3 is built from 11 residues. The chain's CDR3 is CAISEQETQYF. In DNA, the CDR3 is TGTGCCATCAGTGAGCAAGAGACCCAGTACTTC.

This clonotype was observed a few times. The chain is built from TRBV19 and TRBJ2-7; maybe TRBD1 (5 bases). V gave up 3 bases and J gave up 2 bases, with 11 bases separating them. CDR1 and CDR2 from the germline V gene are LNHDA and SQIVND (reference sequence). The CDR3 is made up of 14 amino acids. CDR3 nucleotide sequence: TGTGCCAGTAGTATGGCGGCAGGGACCTACGAGCAGTACTTC. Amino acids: CASSMAAGTYEQYF.

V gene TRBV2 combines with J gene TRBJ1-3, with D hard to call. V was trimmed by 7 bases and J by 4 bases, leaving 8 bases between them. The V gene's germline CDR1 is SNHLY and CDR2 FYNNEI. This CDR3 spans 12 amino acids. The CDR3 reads CASTGAGNTIYF. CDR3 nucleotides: TGTGCCAGCACGGGTGCCGGAAACACCATATATTTT.

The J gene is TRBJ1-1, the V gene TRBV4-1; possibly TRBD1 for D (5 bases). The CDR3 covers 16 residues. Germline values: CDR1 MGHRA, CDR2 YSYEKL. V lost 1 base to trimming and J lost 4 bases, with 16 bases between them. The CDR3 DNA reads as TGCGCCAGCAGCCAAGTTAGTACAGGATGGCCCACTGAAGCTTTCTTT. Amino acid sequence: CASSQVSTGWPTEAFF.

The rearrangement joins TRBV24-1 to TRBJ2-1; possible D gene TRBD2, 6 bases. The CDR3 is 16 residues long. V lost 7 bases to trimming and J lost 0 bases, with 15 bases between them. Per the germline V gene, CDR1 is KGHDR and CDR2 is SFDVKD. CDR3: CATSGGRQSSYNEQFF. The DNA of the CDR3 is TGTGCCACCAGCGGGGGACGACAGAGCTCCTACAATGAGCAGTTCTTC.

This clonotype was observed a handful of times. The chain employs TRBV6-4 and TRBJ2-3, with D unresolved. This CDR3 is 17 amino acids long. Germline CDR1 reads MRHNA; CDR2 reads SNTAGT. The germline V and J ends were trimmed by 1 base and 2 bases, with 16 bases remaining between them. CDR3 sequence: CASSDFGPRAHTDTQYF. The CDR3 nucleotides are TGTGCCAGCAGTGACTTCGGCCCTCGGGCACACACAGATACGCAGTATTTT.

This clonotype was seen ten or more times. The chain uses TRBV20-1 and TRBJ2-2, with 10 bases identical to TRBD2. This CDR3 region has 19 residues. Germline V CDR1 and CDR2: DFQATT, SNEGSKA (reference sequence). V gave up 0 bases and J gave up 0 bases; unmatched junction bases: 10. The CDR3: CSARDRPSGSPSNTGELFF. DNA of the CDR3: TGCAGTGCTAGAGATCGCCCTAGCGGGAGTCCTTCGAACACCGGGGAGCTGTTTTTT.

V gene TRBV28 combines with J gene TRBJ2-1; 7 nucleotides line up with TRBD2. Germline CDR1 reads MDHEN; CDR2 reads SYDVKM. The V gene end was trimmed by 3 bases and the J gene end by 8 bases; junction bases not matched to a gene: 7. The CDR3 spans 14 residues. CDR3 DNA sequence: TGTGCCAGCAGTTTCGGGCGGGAGACGGATGAGCAGTTCTTC. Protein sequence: CASSFGRETDEQFF.

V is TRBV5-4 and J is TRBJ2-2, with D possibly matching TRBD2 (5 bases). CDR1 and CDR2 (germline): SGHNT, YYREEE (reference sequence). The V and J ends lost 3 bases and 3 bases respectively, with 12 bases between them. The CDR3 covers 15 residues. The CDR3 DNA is TGTGCCAGCAGCTCTAGTACGGGATACACCGGGGAGCTGTTTTTT. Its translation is CASSSSTGYTGELFF.

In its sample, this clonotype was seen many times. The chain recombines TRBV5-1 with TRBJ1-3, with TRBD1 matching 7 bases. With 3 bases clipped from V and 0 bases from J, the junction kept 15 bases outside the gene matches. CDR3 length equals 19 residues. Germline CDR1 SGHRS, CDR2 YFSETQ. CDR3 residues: CASSSGRERDSYSGNTIYF. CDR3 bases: TGCGCCAGCAGCTCCGGACGGGAAAGGGACAGTTACTCTGGAAACACCATATATTTT.

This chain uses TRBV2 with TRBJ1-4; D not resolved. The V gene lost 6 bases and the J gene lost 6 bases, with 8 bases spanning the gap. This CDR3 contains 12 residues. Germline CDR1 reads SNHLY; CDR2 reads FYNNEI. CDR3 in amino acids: CASSANDEKLFF. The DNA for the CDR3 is TGTGCCAGCAGCGCAAACGATGAAAAACTGTTTTTT. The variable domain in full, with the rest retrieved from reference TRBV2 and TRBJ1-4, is EPEVTQTPSHQVTQMGQEVILRCVPISNHLYFYWYRQILGQKVEFLVSFYNNEISEKSEIFDDQFSVERPDGSNFTLKIRSTKLEDSAMYFCASSANDEKLFFGSGTQLSVL.

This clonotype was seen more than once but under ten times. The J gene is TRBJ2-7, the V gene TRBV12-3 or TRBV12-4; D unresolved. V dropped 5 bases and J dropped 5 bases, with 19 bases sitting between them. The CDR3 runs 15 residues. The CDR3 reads CASSGWRGEGNEQYF. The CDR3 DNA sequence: TGTGCCAGCAGTGGTTGGCGCGGAGAAGGGAACGAGCAGTACTTC.

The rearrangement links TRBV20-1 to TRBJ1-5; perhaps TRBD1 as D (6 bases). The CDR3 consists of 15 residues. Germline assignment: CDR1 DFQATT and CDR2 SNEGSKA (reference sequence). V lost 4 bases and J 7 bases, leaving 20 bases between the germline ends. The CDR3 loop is CSATEGTGKSQPQHF. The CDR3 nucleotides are TGCAGTGCTACTGAGGGAACAGGGAAATCCCAGCCCCAGCATTTT.